The 12 T cell receptor beta chains below all came from one sample that was sequenced in a study of T cell changes during pregnancy in multiple sclerosis. Assay used: immunoSEQ multiplex PCR; TCRdb lists only in-frame clones, some missing. The table has 30,000 to 45,000 clones, approximately 85% seen once. The input for sequencing was CD4+ T cells from peripheral blood mononuclear cells, taken before pregnancy. The receptors derive from a female donor with multiple sclerosis, enrolled in a pregnancy study.

The chain combines TRBV11-2 with TRBJ2-1; D is unresolved. Trimming shortened V by 2 bases and J by 4 bases, and 3 bases separated the two germline ends. The CDR3 consists of 12 residues. Looked up from germline, CDR1 is SGHAT and CDR2 is FQNNGV. The CDR3 nucleotides read TGTGCCAGCAGCTTACTTTACAATGAGCAGTTCTTC. Its translation is CASSLLYNEQFF.

The chain joins TRBV18 to TRBJ2-1; perhaps TRBD1 as D (6 bases). The CDR3 covers 13 residues. V dropped 3 bases and J dropped 4 bases, with 7 bases sitting between them. Germline CDR1 reads KGHSH; CDR2 reads LQKENI. In nucleotides, the CDR3 is TGTGCCAGCTCACCGGGGGCGTACAATGAGCAGTTCTTC. Protein product: CASSPGAYNEQFF.

The chain combines TRBV28 with TRBJ2-1; 7 bases align to TRBD2. V lost 5 bases and J lost 4; bases outside the gene matches: 5. The CDR3 totals 14 residues. The germline gives CDR1 MDHEN, CDR2 SYDVKM. CDR3 in DNA: TGTGCCAGCAGTCTCCCGGGACTATACAATGAGCAGTTCTTC. Amino acid sequence: CASSLPGLYNEQFF. Filled out from reference TRBV28 and TRBJ2-1, the complete variable domain reads DVKVTQSSRYLVKRTGEKVFLECVQDMDHENMFWYRQDPGLGLRLIYFSYDVKMKEKGDIPEGYSVSREKKERFSLILESASTNQTSMYLCASSLPGLYNEQFFGPGTRLTVL.

The chain has TRBV19 and TRBJ1-4, with TRBD1 as a possible D gene (6 bases). The CDR3 runs to 12 residues. V shed 10 bases and J shed 7 bases, with 13 bases lying between them. The germline V gene has CDR1 LNHDA and CDR2 SQIVND (reference sequence). The CDR3 bases are TGTGCCACCAAGACAGGCGGTGAAAAACTGTTTTTT. Its translation: CATKTGGEKLFF.

This chain links TRBV28 with TRBJ2-1, with TRBD1 matching 12 bases. V was pared by 10 bases and J by 8 bases, with 9 bases of the junction left unmatched. There are 14 residues in the CDR3. Germline CDR1 MDHEN, CDR2 SYDVKM. The CDR3 nucleotides are TGTGCCAACTCCGGGGGACAGGGGGCACATGAGCAGTTCTTC. It translates to CANSGGQGAHEQFF.

The genes are TRBV29-1 and TRBJ2-1, with D maybe TRBD2 (6 bases). The CDR3 totals 15 residues. Germline values: CDR1 SQVTM, CDR2 ANQGSEA. Trimming removed 5 bases from V and 6 bases from J, with 20 bases in between. The DNA for the CDR3 is TGCAGCGTTACGGGGACTCGCGCGAGAATCAATGAGCAGTTCTTC. This codes for CSVTGTRARINEQFF.

The rearrangement links TRBV6-6 to TRBJ2-7; D call uncertain. The CDR3 has 15 residues. Germline assignment: CDR1 MNHNY and CDR2 SVGAGI (reference sequence). The V end was cut by 0 bases, the J end by 6 bases, with 15 bases between. CDR3 amino acids: CASSYSLTGSFEQYF. The CDR3 DNA sequence: TGTGCCAGCAGTTACTCCCTGACCGGGTCTTTCGAGCAGTACTTC.

This clone was seen only a few times. V usage is TRBV6-5 and J usage is TRBJ2-7, with D maybe TRBD1 (6 bases). CDR1 MNHEY and CDR2 SVGAGI come from the germline V gene. The CDR3 sequence is 15 residues long. Trimming pared 0 bases from V and 2 bases from J, leaving 11 bases between. This CDR3 reads CASSYSSGGTYEQYF. The CDR3 bases are TGTGCCAGCAGTTACTCGAGTGGGGGCACCTACGAGCAGTACTTC.

The V and J genes are TRBV19 and TRBJ2-7, with D maybe TRBD1 (5 bases). Germline V gene lookup returns CDR1 LNHDA and CDR2 SQIVND (reference sequence). CDR3 length equals 12 residues. V lost 4 bases and J 5 bases, leaving 9 bases between the germline ends. The DNA for the CDR3 is TGTGCCAGTAGTACCCAGGGCCACGAGCAGTACTTC. Its protein is CASSTQGHEQYF.

V is TRBV10-3 and J is TRBJ1-5; 8 bases are shared with TRBD1. The CDR3 covers 14 residues. Trimming at V came to 2 bases and at J to 6 bases, leaving 3 bases not matched to a gene. In germline, CDR1 is ENHRY, CDR2 SYGVKD. CDR3 residues: CAISETQGAQPQHF. CDR3 coding DNA: TGTGCCATCAGTGAGACTCAGGGGGCTCAGCCCCAGCATTTT.

The rearrangement uses TRBV4-3 and TRBJ2-3; a weak D match, TRBD1 (5 bases). The V gene lost 1 base and the J gene lost 3 bases, with 14 bases spanning the gap. The germline V gene has CDR1 LGHNA and CDR2 YSLEER. CDR3 length: 16 residues. CDR3 sequence reads: CASSQGHGAGTDTQYF. The CDR3 nucleotides read TGCGCCAGCAGCCAAGGTCATGGGGCCGGGACAGATACGCAGTATTTT.

As for this clone: The germline gene is not matched at one end of the junction; a read error may be the cause. The chain combines TRBV7-9 with TRBJ2-6; no firm D call. The CDR3 is 19 amino acids. Per germline, CDR1 SEHNR and CDR2 FQNEAQ (reference sequence). The chain's CDR3 is CASRLETGNRFSGANVLTF. DNA of the CDR3: TGTGCCAGCAGATTAGAGACTGGCAATCGCTTCTCTGGGGCCAACGTCCTGACTTTC.